This TCR beta chain was identified during a study of blood T cell repertoires in COVID-19. Whole-study context: Samples came from the United States, Italy and Spain, spanning acute and convalescent COVID-19.

The CDR3 length is 15 residues. The germline V gene encodes CDR1 MNHEY and CDR2 SMNVEV (reference sequence). Deletions cut 6 bases from V and 4 bases from J, with 18 bases between. Sequencing used immunoSEQ multiplex PCR; TCRdb keeps in-frame clones, though not all of them. Counted here are around 82,000 clones, around nine tenths occurring once; the ten biggest clones make up 12%. The specimen sequenced was peripheral blood. The V and J genes are TRBV27 and TRBJ1-2; D is unresolved. The origin of this receptor is a man between 65 and 80 years old with active or convalescent COVID-19. CDR3 bases: TGTGCCAGCAGACCCGGGTCCTTCCCGTTCTATGGCTACACCTTC. This encodes CASRPGSFPFYGYTF.